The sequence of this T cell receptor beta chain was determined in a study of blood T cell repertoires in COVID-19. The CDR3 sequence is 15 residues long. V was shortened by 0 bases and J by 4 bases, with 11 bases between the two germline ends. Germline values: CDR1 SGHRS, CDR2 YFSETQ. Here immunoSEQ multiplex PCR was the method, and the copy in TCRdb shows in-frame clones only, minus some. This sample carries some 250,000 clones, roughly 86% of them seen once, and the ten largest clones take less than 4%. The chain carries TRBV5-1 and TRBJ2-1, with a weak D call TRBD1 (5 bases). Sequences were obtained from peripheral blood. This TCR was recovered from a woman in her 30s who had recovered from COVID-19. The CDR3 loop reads CASSLGQPVYNEQFF. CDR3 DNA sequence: TGCGCCAGCAGCTTGGGACAGCCCGTTTACAATGAGCAGTTCTTC.